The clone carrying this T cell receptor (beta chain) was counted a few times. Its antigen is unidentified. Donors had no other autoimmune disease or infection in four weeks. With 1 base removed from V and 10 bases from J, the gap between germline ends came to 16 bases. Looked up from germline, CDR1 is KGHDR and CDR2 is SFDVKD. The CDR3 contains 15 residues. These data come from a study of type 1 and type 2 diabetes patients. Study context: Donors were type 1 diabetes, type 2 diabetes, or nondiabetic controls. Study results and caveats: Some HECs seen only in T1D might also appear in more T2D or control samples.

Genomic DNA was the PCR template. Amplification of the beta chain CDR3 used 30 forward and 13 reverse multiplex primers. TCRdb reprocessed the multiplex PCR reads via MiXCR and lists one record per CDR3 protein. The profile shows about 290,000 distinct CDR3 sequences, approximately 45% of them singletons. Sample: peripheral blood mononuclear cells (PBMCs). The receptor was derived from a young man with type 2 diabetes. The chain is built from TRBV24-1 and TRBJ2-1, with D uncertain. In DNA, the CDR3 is TGTGCCACCAGTGATTTTAAAGGGCTGGCAGACGAGCAGTTCTTC. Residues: CATSDFKGLADEQFF.